Below, 29 T cell receptor beta chains from the same sample are listed, as sequenced in a study of shared clonotypes between healthy human individuals. The assay was immunoSEQ multiplex PCR, and TCRdb's table has in-frame clones only and misses some. The sample comprises roughly 2.2 million clones, 85% to 95% of which are singletons, and more than 0.35% rests with the top ten. The sample comprised naive CD4+ T cells from PBMCs. This sample's subset: CD45RA+ positively selected. All receptors derive from a man aged 18 to 30 in good health. Some clones in this sample may be carry-over from other donors' samples.

The genes are TRBV10-3 and TRBJ2-5; tentatively, D is TRBD1 or TRBD2 (6 bases each). Germline values: CDR1 ENHRY, CDR2 SYGVKD. V was cut by 2 bases and J by 5 bases, with 12 bases left in between. This CDR3 contains 14 residues. CDR3 protein: CAISEILGGETQYF. CDR3 nucleotide sequence: TGTGCCATCAGTGAGATACTAGGGGGGGAGACCCAGTACTTC.

As to this clone: Other DNA sequences in this sample translate to the same CDR3. The chain uses TRBV2 and TRBJ1-3; D gene ambiguous. Germline V gene sequence: CDR1 SNHLY, CDR2 FYNNEI. V lost 1 base and J lost 4, with 2 bases in between. The CDR3 runs 12 residues. This chain's CDR3 is CASSEGGNTIYF. The CDR3 DNA reads as TGTGCCAGCAGTGAAGGGGGAAACACCATATATTTT.

V gene TRBV7-9 combines with J gene TRBJ2-7; possibly TRBD2 for D (6 bases). Trimming removed 3 bases at V and 4 bases at J, with 10 bases between. The CDR3 totals 13 residues. CDR1 and CDR2 from the germline V gene are SEHNR and FQNEAQ (reference sequence). The CDR3 here is CASSFGTLYEQYF. Here the CDR3 DNA reads TGTGCCAGCAGCTTTGGGACTCTGTACGAGCAGTACTTC. The full variable domain, its missing parts supplied by reference TRBV7-9 and TRBJ2-7, is DTGVSQNPRHKITKRGQNVTFRCDPISEHNRLYWYRQTLGQGPEFLTYFQNEAQLEKSRLLSDRFSAERPKGSFSTLEIQRTEQGDSAMYLCASSFGTLYEQYFGPGTRLTVT.

The chain employs TRBV19 and TRBJ2-2; perhaps TRBD1 as D (5 bases). V was clipped by 3 bases and J by 0 bases, with 8 bases between them. The CDR3 spans 15 residues. Per germline, CDR1 LNHDA and CDR2 SQIVND (reference sequence). The CDR3 region has the DNA TGTGCCAGTAGTATCAGGGTTGCGAACACCGGGGAGCTGTTTTTT. Its translation is CASSIRVANTGELFF.

This chain joins TRBV6-1 and TRBJ2-7; TRBD1 aligns across 9 bases. CDR1 is MNHNS and CDR2 is SASEGT in the germline V gene. This CDR3 has 13 residues. V shed 6 bases, J shed 4 bases, and the junction held 4 bases outside the gene matches. The CDR3 DNA sequence: TGTGCCAGCAGATCGACAGGGGGGTACGAGCAGTACTTC. Its protein is CASRSTGGYEQYF.

The chain employs TRBV27 and TRBJ2-1; maybe TRBD2 (5 bases). Germline CDR1 and CDR2: MNHEY and SMNVEV (reference sequence). There are 17 residues in the CDR3. Trimming took off 6 bases at V and 0 bases at J, with 18 bases between the two ends. CDR3: CASSLTGGRRSYNEQFF. The CDR3 coding sequence is TGTGCCAGCAGCCTAACGGGCGGGCGCCGCTCCTACAATGAGCAGTTCTTC.

The chain combines TRBV5-6 with TRBJ2-7; D uncertain. V was trimmed by 0 bases and J by 0 bases, leaving 7 bases between them. This CDR3 has 14 residues. CDR1 and CDR2 (germline): SGHDT, YYEEEE. Written as DNA, the CDR3 is TGTGCCAGCAGCTTGGCTATCCACTCCTACGAGCAGTACTTC. This codes for CASSLAIHSYEQYF. Full variable domain (missing parts from reference TRBV5-6 and TRBJ2-7): DAGVTQSPTHLIKTRGQQVTLRCSPKSGHDTVSWYQQALGQGPQFIFQYYEEEERQRGNFPDRFSGHQFPNYSSELNVNALLLGDSALYLCASSLAIHSYEQYFGPGTRLTVT.

The chain couples TRBV7-2 to TRBJ1-1; D might be TRBD1 (5 bases). The V gene's germline CDR1 is SGHTA and CDR2 FQGNSA. The CDR3 extends over 14 amino acids. V dropped 5 bases and J dropped 4 bases, with 14 bases sitting between them. This CDR3 reads CASSPRQPGTEAFF. In DNA form, the CDR3 reads TGTGCCAGCAGCCCCCGACAGCCTGGCACTGAAGCTTTCTTT.

V is TRBV7-2 and J is TRBJ1-2; no clear D gene. This CDR3 contains 12 residues. Trimming cost V 4 bases and J 7 bases, with 10 bases left between them. Germline loops: CDR1 SGHTA, CDR2 FQGNSA. CDR3 DNA: TGTGCCAGCAGCTCCCGGTCGGCTGGCTACACCTTC. Amino acids: CASSSRSAGYTF.

The chain employs TRBV5-1 and TRBJ2-2; the D gene could be TRBD1 or TRBD2 (5 bases each). The CDR3 covers 13 residues. Germline V lookup: CDR1 SGHRS, CDR2 YFSETQ. The ends were cut back, 4 bases at V and 7 bases at J, with 11 bases in the middle. The CDR3 spells CASSPRDRGELFF. The CDR3 DNA is TGCGCCAGCAGCCCGAGGGACCGCGGGGAGCTGTTTTTT.

This chain links TRBV7-3 with TRBJ2-6, with 8 bases aligning to TRBD1. After removal of 4 bases from V and 1 base from J, the junction contained 6 bases not matched to a gene. CDR3 length: 17 residues. Germline V gives CDR1 SGHTA, CDR2 FQGTGA. The DNA for the CDR3 is TGTGCCAGCAGCTCAGGACAGGGAAGGTCTGGGGCCAACGTCCTGACTTTC. Residues: CASSSGQGRSGANVLTF.

The sample holds one count of this clone. The rearrangement links TRBV5-4 to TRBJ1-4; a possible D gene is TRBD1 (6 bases). Deletions cut 4 bases from V and 8 bases from J, with 18 bases between. The CDR3 runs to 15 residues. CDR1 is SGHNT, CDR2 YYREEE, per germline (reference sequence). The CDR3 DNA is TGTGCCAGCAGCCGAACCCCAGGGGTCGGAGAAAAACTGTTTTTT. This sequence encodes CASSRTPGVGEKLFF.

The rearrangement uses TRBV4-1 and TRBJ2-2, with TRBD1 as a possible D gene (6 bases). The ends were cut back, 7 bases at V and 3 bases at J, with 15 bases in the middle. This CDR3 contains 15 residues. From germline, CDR1 is MGHRA and CDR2 YSYEKL. DNA for the CDR3: TGCGCCAGCAAGCGAGGGGGTACGGACACCGGGGAGCTGTTTTTT. Amino acids: CASKRGGTDTGELFF.

The chain has TRBV7-9 and TRBJ1-1; D is uncertain. V lost 2 bases and J lost 6, with 13 bases in between. CDR3 length: 14 residues. Per germline, CDR1 SEHNR and CDR2 FQNEAQ (reference sequence). The CDR3 is CASSLPQAGAEAFF. Here the CDR3 DNA reads TGTGCCAGCAGCTTACCCCAGGCGGGCGCTGAAGCTTTCTTT.

This clone was seen a few times. Other DNA sequences from this sample encode an identical CDR3 as well. The rearrangement joins TRBV7-9 to TRBJ1-1, with a tentative D call TRBD1 (6 bases). CDR1 SEHNR and CDR2 FQNEAQ come from the germline V gene (reference sequence). Between the trimmed V and J ends, which lost 5 bases and 4 bases, there was a span of 11 bases. This CDR3 region has 13 residues. CDR3 sequence (DNA): TGTGCCAGCAGCATCGAGGGGGGCACTGAAGCTTTCTTT. Translated: CASSIEGGTEAFF.

J is TRBJ1-2 and V is TRBV7-9, with D maybe TRBD1 (5 bases). The CDR3 has 16 residues. The V end lost 0 bases, the J end lost 8 bases, and 19 bases lay between the germline ends. Germline V gene data show CDR1 as SEHNR and CDR2 as FQNEAQ (reference sequence). CDR3 protein: CASSLAPSGFVRGYTF. DNA for the CDR3: TGTGCCAGCAGCTTAGCGCCGTCAGGGTTTGTGAGGGGCTACACCTTC.

This sequence joins TRBV7-9 and TRBJ2-4; D gene uncertain. The V gene lost 0 bases and the J gene lost 8 bases, with 11 bases spanning the gap. The germline CDR1 and CDR2 sequences are SEHNR and FQNEAQ (reference sequence). This CDR3 is 14 amino acids long. CDR3 residues: CASSLAPLVDIQYF. Written as DNA, the CDR3 is TGTGCCAGCAGCTTAGCGCCCCTTGTAGACATTCAGTACTTC.

The chain carries TRBV15 and TRBJ2-5; tentatively, D is TRBD1 (6 bases). Germline assignment: CDR1 LNHNV and CDR2 YYDKDF (reference sequence). Trimming took off 6 bases at V and 7 bases at J, with 12 bases between the two ends. The CDR3 runs to 12 residues. CDR3 in amino acids: CATRRTVGTQYF. CDR3 DNA: TGTGCCACCAGGAGGACAGTTGGGACCCAGTACTTC.

This sequence joins TRBV5-1 and TRBJ1-1; no definite D call. V lost 0 bases and J 0 bases, leaving 12 bases between the germline ends. The CDR3 totals 16 residues. Germline V lookup: CDR1 SGHRS, CDR2 YFSETQ. CDR3 sequence reads: CASSLGSGLLNTEAFF. CDR3 bases: TGCGCCAGCAGCTTGGGGTCAGGTCTTTTGAACACTGAAGCTTTCTTT.

The rearrangement joins TRBV7-9 to TRBJ2-1; weak D call: TRBD1 (5 bases). V shed 5 bases and J shed 0 bases, with 20 bases lying between them. In germline, CDR1 is SEHNR, CDR2 FQNEAQ (reference sequence). This CDR3 has 18 amino acids. Written as DNA, the CDR3 is TGTGCCAGCAGCCCGAATAGAAAAGGACACAGCTCCTACAATGAGCAGTTCTTC. It yields the protein CASSPNRKGHSSYNEQFF.

The CDR3 DNA is TGTGCCAGCAGTGATATGGCGGGAAACTCACTCGAGCAGTACTTC. Encoded protein: CASSDMAGNSLEQYF. The gene calls are TRBV6-1 and TRBJ2-7; tentatively, D is TRBD2 (6 bases). V was shortened by 3 bases and J by 6 bases, with 18 bases between the two germline ends. CDR3 size: 15 residues. The germline CDR1 and CDR2 sequences are MNHNS and SASEGT.

The chain has TRBV28 and TRBJ2-3; possible D gene TRBD2, 5 bases. Germline CDR1 MDHEN, CDR2 SYDVKM. The CDR3 totals 15 residues. The V gene lost 5 bases and the J gene lost 0 bases, with 12 bases spanning the gap. CDR3 in amino acids: CASSIGRRSTDTQYF. The CDR3 DNA is TGTGCCAGCAGTATAGGGCGGAGGAGCACAGATACGCAGTATTTT.

The J gene is TRBJ2-7, the V gene TRBV28; D unclear. The V end lost 8 bases, the J end lost 11 bases, and 22 bases lay between the germline ends. Germline-derived CDR1 and CDR2 are MDHEN and SYDVKM. The CDR3 runs to 13 residues. The CDR3 is CASRIPPGPIEYF. The CDR3 bases are TGTGCCAGCCGGATCCCGCCAGGACCCATCGAGTACTTC.

J is TRBJ2-3 and V is TRBV7-6; no firm D call. CDR3 length: 13 amino acids. Looked up from germline, CDR1 is SGHVS and CDR2 is FNYEAQ. The V end lost 5 bases, the J end lost 8 bases, and 14 bases lay between the germline ends. CDR3 loop: CASSPSEITTQYF. Here the CDR3 DNA reads TGTGCCAGCAGCCCTTCGGAAATAACTACGCAGTATTTT.

This clone was seen just once. The CDR3 loop reads CASSLNGLASYNEQFF. The CDR3, as DNA: TGCGCCAGCAGCTTAAACGGACTAGCGAGTTACAATGAGCAGTTCTTC. This chain uses TRBV5-1 with TRBJ2-1; 9 positions agree with TRBD2. The CDR3 is 16 residues long. With V trimmed by 2 bases and J by 4 bases, 7 bases remained unmatched. Per the germline V gene, CDR1 is SGHRS and CDR2 is YFSETQ.

The chain has TRBV20-1 and TRBJ2-2; D remains unclear. There are 11 residues in the CDR3. Germline loops: CDR1 DFQATT, CDR2 SNEGSKA (reference sequence). V was trimmed by 3 bases and J by 9 bases, leaving 8 bases between them. The CDR3 sequence: CSARSVRELFF. CDR3 DNA: TGCAGTGCTAGGTCCGTCCGGGAGCTGTTTTTT.

V usage is TRBV11-1 and J usage is TRBJ2-1; 11 positions agree with TRBD1. The V segment lost 5 bases and the J segment 7 bases; nucleotides outside the gene matches: 13. This CDR3 region has 17 residues. Germline V lookup: CDR1 SGHAT, CDR2 FQDESV (reference sequence). The CDR3: CASSLIWGTGGRNEQFF. The CDR3 nucleotides read TGTGCCAGCAGCCTTATCTGGGGGACAGGGGGTAGAAATGAGCAGTTCTTC.

The CDR3 bases are TGTGCCAGCAGTTCCCAGCCCCCGGTGGCTTTCTTT. Protein sequence: CASSSQPPVAFF. This rearrangement joins TRBV6-1 to TRBJ1-1; no definite D call. The V and J ends lost 5 bases and 11 bases respectively, with 15 bases between them. Germline lookup yields CDR1 MNHNS and CDR2 SASEGT. CDR3 length: 12 amino acids.

This clone was seen a handful of times. In the same sample, other DNA sequences code for this CDR3. The V call is TRBV19, the J call TRBJ1-5; D is unresolved. The CDR3 sequence is 14 residues long. V lost 3 bases and J 3 bases, leaving 9 bases between the germline ends. Germline V gene data show CDR1 as LNHDA and CDR2 as SQIVND (reference sequence). CDR3 coding DNA: TGTGCCAGTAGTATCCGGGGAGACAATCAGCCCCAGCATTTT. Protein: CASSIRGDNQPQHF. Using reference TRBV19 and TRBJ1-5 for the parts outside the CDR3, the full variable domain is DGGITQSPKYLFRKEGQNVTLSCEQNLNHDAMYWYRQDPGQGLRLIYYSQIVNDFQKGDIAEGYSVSREKKESFPLTVTSAQKNPTAFYLCASSIRGDNQPQHFGDGTRLSIL.